Listed below are T cell receptor beta chains from one sample, sequenced in a study of shared clonotypes between healthy human individuals. Only in-frame clones appear in the TCRdb table, and some are missing; sequencing was by immunoSEQ multiplex PCR. The sample contains about 1,500,000 clones, approximately 96% of which appear only once. Input material: naive CD4+ T cells sorted from blood. These receptors were collected from a man younger than 45 in good health. CDR3s include the opening cysteine and the closing phenylalanine or tryptophan. The order of the fields is J gene, D gene, V gene, clone size, CDR3 protein. The D gene is left open where the match is weak. Some rows have no size entry. The others give once, few or many, or a class for an expanded clone.

J gene: TRBJ2-6
D gene: .
V gene: TRBV27
clone size: .
CDR3 protein: CASSLQHLTAGANVLTF

J gene: TRBJ2-7
D gene: .
V gene: TRBV7-3
clone size: .
CDR3 protein: CASSLKGGYEQYF

J gene: TRBJ2-7
D gene: .
V gene: TRBV10-3
clone size: .
CDR3 protein: CAIRGGIAYEQYF

J gene: TRBJ2-5
D gene: TRBD2
V gene: TRBV9
clone size: .
CDR3 protein: CASSLHGGSGRGETQYF

J gene: TRBJ1-5
D gene: .
V gene: TRBV28
clone size: once
CDR3 protein: CASRRQESNQPQHF

J gene: TRBJ2-7
D gene: TRBD2
V gene: TRBV7-6
clone size: .
CDR3 protein: CASSPPPSSGNTYEQYF

J gene: TRBJ2-1
D gene: .
V gene: TRBV6-4
clone size: .
CDR3 protein: CASRGGPRGEQFF

J gene: TRBJ2-5
D gene: .
V gene: TRBV18
clone size: .
CDR3 protein: CASSPGRVETQYF

J gene: TRBJ2-7
D gene: .
V gene: TRBV25-1
clone size: .
CDR3 protein: CASSELGYEQYF

J gene: TRBJ2-1
D gene: .
V gene: TRBV15
clone size: .
CDR3 protein: CATSRRQALSYNEQFF

J gene: TRBJ2-7
D gene: .
V gene: TRBV18
clone size: .
CDR3 protein: CASSSGTDIYEQYF

J gene: TRBJ2-1
D gene: TRBD2
V gene: TRBV18
clone size: .
CDR3 protein: CASSPRIAGDLYNEQFF

J gene: TRBJ2-7
D gene: .
V gene: TRBV5-1
clone size: few
CDR3 protein: CASSPDYEQYF

J gene: TRBJ2-5
D gene: TRBD1
V gene: TRBV18
clone size: .
CDR3 protein: CASSPGTGRQETQYF

J gene: TRBJ2-1
D gene: TRBD2
V gene: TRBV28
clone size: .
CDR3 protein: CASRQLAGGSNEQFF

J gene: TRBJ1-2
D gene: .
V gene: TRBV5-4
clone size: once
CDR3 protein: CASSQGREINYGYTF

J gene: TRBJ1-2
D gene: TRBD1
V gene: TRBV9
clone size: .
CDR3 protein: CASSTRTGRYGYTF

J gene: TRBJ2-1
D gene: TRBD2
V gene: TRBV19
clone size: .
CDR3 protein: CASQIAGAYNEQFF

J gene: TRBJ1-6
D gene: .
V gene: TRBV5-4
clone size: .
CDR3 protein: CASSFRGSSPLHF

J gene: TRBJ2-7
D gene: .
V gene: TRBV19
clone size: once
CDR3 protein: CASSTEGGSSYEQYF

J gene: TRBJ2-1
D gene: TRBD2
V gene: TRBV9
clone size: once
CDR3 protein: CASTSGSASYNEQFF

J gene: TRBJ2-3
D gene: TRBD2
V gene: TRBV5-1
clone size: .
CDR3 protein: CASSFRASGSTDTQYF

J gene: TRBJ2-1
D gene: .
V gene: TRBV25-1
clone size: .
CDR3 protein: CASSEFVLAGDKQFF